A selection of T cell receptor beta chains follows, all from one sample in a study of blood T cell repertoires in COVID-19. Sequenced by immunoSEQ multiplex PCR; TCRdb stores in-frame clones only, minus some. The profile shows approximately 250,000 clones, about nine tenths of them singletons. The sequencing sample was made of peripheral blood. These receptors were taken from a man younger than 40 with COVID-19, enrolled during active disease. Each CDR3 is given with its conserved first and last residue. D genes are given only for firm matches. Size tells how often a clone was seen (once, few, many) or the class of an expanded clone, and some rows leave it out.

size	V	J	D	CDR3	DNA
few	TRBV2	TRBJ1-2	TRBD1	CASKEGADGYTF	TGTGCCAGCAAGGAGGGGGCGGATGGCTACACCTTC
NA	TRBV6-5	TRBJ2-2	NA	CASSYSTRGAGELFF	TGTGCCAGCAGTTACTCTACCAGGGGCGCCGGGGAGCTGTTTTTT
NA	TRBV18	TRBJ1-6	NA	CASAAGEGAWSPLHF	TGTGCCAGCGCTGCGGGGGAAGGAGCTTGGTCACCCCTCCACTTT
once	TRBV2	TRBJ1-4	NA	CASSLQGLGEKLFF	TGTGCCAGCAGCCTACAGGGCTTGGGTGAAAAACTGTTTTTT
NA	TRBV7-9	TRBJ2-3	TRBD1	CASSPQGATDTQYF	TGTGCCAGCAGCCCCCAGGGGGCCACAGATACGCAGTATTTT
NA	TRBV6-1	TRBJ1-5	NA	CASSEEPEVFWQPQHF	TGTGCCAGCAGTGAAGAACCTGAGGTTTTCTGGCAGCCCCAGCATTTT
NA	TRBV7-9	TRBJ2-7	NA	CASSGWPAYEQYF	TGTGCCAGCAGCGGTTGGCCCGCCTACGAGCAGTACTTC
NA	TRBV28	TRBJ1-1	TRBD1	CASSVVQGAGNTEAFF	TGTGCCAGCAGCGTCGTTCAGGGGGCAGGGAACACTGAAGCTTTCTTT
NA	TRBV25-1	TRBJ1-2	TRBD1	CASTSSPGGVDNFYGYTF	TGTGCCAGCACCTCGAGCCCAGGGGGAGTAGATAATTTCTATGGCTACACCTTC
NA	TRBV6-1	TRBJ1-1	NA	CASSEIWGGNTEAFF	TGTGCCAGCAGTGAAATATGGGGGGGTAACACTGAAGCTTTCTTT